This T cell receptor (beta chain) was profiled in a study of breast tumors, draining lymph nodes, adjacent tissues. J gave up 6 bases and V 6 bases, and 7 bases lay outside the gene matches. Germline CDR1 SNHLY, CDR2 FYNNEI. The CDR3 length is 15 residues. This clonotype came up many times. Its target is unknown. Study-wide results and limits: The lymph node origin of tumor T cells was framed as consistent with a hypothesis, not demonstrated. Tumor repertoires ranked between lymph nodes and nontumor tissue in diversity, with V and J gene preferences. Compared with basal-like, luminal-like tumors shared significantly more repertoire with nontumor tissue.

TCRdb reanalysed the multiplex PCR reads using MiXCR and keeps one entry per CDR3 protein. The table lists approximately 170,000 distinct CDR3 sequences, roughly 30% of them singletons. The lymph nodes were axillary draining lymph nodes from breast cancer patients. The TCR was taken from a female donor with breast cancer. Some clones in this sample may be carry-over from other donors' samples. Sequencing was carried out using axillary lymph node tissue. The chain has TRBV2 and TRBJ2-1; the match to TRBD2 covers 11 bases. In nucleotides, the CDR3 is TGTGCCAGCAGACCTACTAGCGGGAGAACCAATGAGCAGTTCTTC. This encodes CASRPTSGRTNEQFF.